The rows below give T cell receptor beta chains drawn from one sample of a study of blood T cell repertoires in COVID-19. Sequencing was performed with immunoSEQ multiplex PCR; in TCRdb, only in-frame clones are kept and a portion is missing. Here the sample spans around 51,000 clones, about nine tenths being singletons. What was sequenced was peripheral blood. The origin of the receptors is a man between 70 and 80 years old with acute or convalescent COVID-19. Both conserved end residues are part of each CDR3. The order of the fields is D gene, clone size, V gene, CDR3 length, J gene, CDR3 DNA, CDR3 protein. D genes are given only for firm matches. Some rows have no size entry. The others give once, few or many, or a class for an expanded clone.

.	.	TRBV19	16	TRBJ1-3	TGTGCCAGTAGTATCCGGACAGCAAACTCTGGAAACACCATATATTTT	CASSIRTANSGNTIYF
TRBD1	.	TRBV30	14	TRBJ1-2	TGTGCCTGGGGGGACGAACAGGGGGCATATGGCTACACCTTC	CAWGDEQGAYGYTF
.	.	TRBV18	15	TRBJ2-1	TGTGCCAGCTCACCGACCGGGACTGCCGTCTATGAGCAGTTCTTC	CASSPTGTAVYEQFF
TRBD1	.	TRBV19	15	TRBJ2-1	TGTGCCAGTAGCCCCGACAGGGGGCTGAGGGTTGAGCAGTTCTTC	CASSPDRGLRVEQFF
.	.	TRBV7-8	11	TRBJ2-7	TGTGCCAGCAGCGTTAACTACGAGCAGTACTTC	CASSVNYEQYF
.	once	TRBV7-8	16	TRBJ1-5	TGTGCCAGCAGCCCGCGGGGGGCGGTAAGCAATCAGCCCCAGCATTTT	CASSPRGAVSNQPQHF
.	.	TRBV14	15	TRBJ1-2	TGTGCCAGCAGCCTATACAGGGCGGAATTGCGTGGCTACACCTTC	CASSLYRAELRGYTF
.	.	TRBV12-5	12	TRBJ1-2	TGTGCTAGTGCCGCAGGGTACTATGGCTACACCTTC	CASAAGYYGYTF
.	.	TRBV21-1	14	TRBJ1-6	TGTGCCAGCAGTATCCCAGGGGATAATTCACCCCTCCACTTT	CASSIPGDNSPLHF
.	once	TRBV25-1	13	TRBJ1-6	TGTGCCAGCAGTGAATCGGGTGAAAGCCCCCTCCACTTT	CASSESGESPLHF
TRBD2	once	TRBV7-2	14	TRBJ2-1	TGTGCCAGCAGCCCCCGGACGGGGGGAAATGAGCAGTTCTTC	CASSPRTGGNEQFF
.	once	TRBV11-2	15	TRBJ2-1	TGTGCCAGCAGCTCCCCAAGGGGCAGGGTCCTTGAGCAGTTCTTC	CASSSPRGRVLEQFF
TRBD2	once	TRBV7-3	17	TRBJ2-3	TGTGCCAGCAGCTTAACAGCGACTAGCGGGGGGCAAGATACGCAGTATTTT	CASSLTATSGGQDTQYF
TRBD1	once	TRBV6-5	15	TRBJ1-2	TGTGCCAGCAGTACAGACAGGGCGAGAAACTATGGCTACACCTTC	CASSTDRARNYGYTF
.	.	TRBV12-5	22	TRBJ1-6	TGTGCTAGTATTTTTAGTGGTGTTTCCGGGACACCTCTGAGCTCCTATAATTCACCCCTCCACTTT	CASIFSGVSGTPLSSYNSPLHF
TRBD1	once	TRBV28	15	TRBJ2-4	TGTGCCAGCAGTTTAGGGACAGGCAGGAAAAACATTCAGTACTTC	CASSLGTGRKNIQYF
.	.	TRBV6-6	14	TRBJ1-2	TGTGCCAGCAGCCCTCCGACAGGATCGGATGGCTACACCTTC	CASSPPTGSDGYTF
.	.	TRBV5-4	14	TRBJ1-2	TGTGCCAGCAGTACGTCTGGGGGCCCAAACGGCTACACCTTC	CASSTSGGPNGYTF
.	.	TRBV30	15	TRBJ1-5	TGTGCCTGGGCAATCGGAGGGTTAGGCAATCAGCCCCAGCATTTT	CAWAIGGLGNQPQHF
.	.	TRBV7-2	13	TRBJ2-1	TGTGCCAGCACCAGGTCACAACGGGGGGAGCAGTTCTTC	CASTRSQRGEQFF
TRBD1	.	TRBV5-6	15	TRBJ1-1	TGTGCCAGCAGCTTTAAAGACAGGGTGAACACTGAAGCTTTCTTT	CASSFKDRVNTEAFF
TRBD1	.	TRBV7-3	16	TRBJ2-2	TGTGCCAGCAGCTTAAGACAGGGGGCTAGGACCGGGGAGCTGTTTTTT	CASSLRQGARTGELFF
.	.	TRBV2	13	TRBJ1-2	TGTGCCAGCAGTGAACTACAGGGCTGGGGCTACACCTTC	CASSELQGWGYTF
.	.	TRBV6-5	12	TRBJ1-2	TGTGCCTCCAGGCCCCACCACTATGGCTACACCTTC	CASRPHHYGYTF
.	.	TRBV6-2/TRBV6-3	14	TRBJ1-5	TGTGCCAGCAGTTACGCCACGCCGCGTCAGCCCCAGCATTTT	CASSYATPRQPQHF
.	.	TRBV5-4	13	TRBJ1-2	TGTGCCAGCAGCTCGGACACCTACTATGGCTACACCTTC	CASSSDTYYGYTF
.	once	TRBV12-3/TRBV12-4	11	TRBJ1-4	TGTGCCAGCAGCGGTGGAGGAAAACTGTTTTTT	CASSGGGKLFF
TRBD1	once	TRBV6-2/TRBV6-3	16	TRBJ2-1	TGTGCCAGCAGTTCAAGGGACAGGGTAACCTACAATGAGCAGTTCTTC	CASSSRDRVTYNEQFF
TRBD1	.	TRBV7-2	15	TRBJ1-2	TGTGCCAGCAGCTTTCTCAGGGGGCGCCGAGATGGCTACACCTTC	CASSFLRGRRDGYTF
.	.	TRBV9	14	TRBJ2-7	TGTGCCAGCAGCGTAGCGTCAGGGGACTACGAGCAGTACTTC	CASSVASGDYEQYF
.	.	TRBV30	15	TRBJ1-2	TGTGCCTGGGGACCGGGACCTTCGCAAGGGGGTGGCTACACCTTC	CAWGPGPSQGGGYTF
TRBD1	.	TRBV27	13	TRBJ1-1	TGTGCCAGCACGGGACAGGGGAACACTGAAGCTTTCTTT	CASTGQGNTEAFF
TRBD2	.	TRBV11-3	16	TRBJ2-3	TGTGCCAGCAGCCCCCGCAGCGGGGGGGCAGGAGATACGCAGTATTTT	CASSPRSGGAGDTQYF
.	.	TRBV7-9	12	TRBJ1-2	TGTGCCAGCACCTTTAACGGCTATGGCTACACCTTC	CASTFNGYGYTF
.	.	TRBV29-1	13	TRBJ2-2	TGCAGCGTTGAACTAGCGAACACCGGGGAGCTGTTTTTT	CSVELANTGELFF
TRBD1	.	TRBV7-6	14	TRBJ2-7	TGTGCCAGCAGCTTTTCCGGGACAGATTACGAGCAGTACTTC	CASSFSGTDYEQYF